The present T cell receptor (beta chain) was sequenced within a study of blood T cell repertoires in COVID-19. Clones were sequenced by immunoSEQ multiplex PCR, and TCRdb holds only the in-frame ones, with some missing. The data hold roughly 230,000 clones, with more than 65% observed a single time. The V gene's germline CDR1 is SQVTM and CDR2 ANQGSEA. V lost 3 bases to trimming and J lost 5 bases; unmatched junction nucleotides: 7. CDR3 length: 15 residues. Input material: peripheral blood. This sequence originates from a man aged 45-65 years with active or convalescent COVID-19. This rearrangement joins TRBV29-1 to TRBJ2-1, with 10 bases aligning to TRBD1. The CDR3 reads CSVEGGTGVHNEQFF. For the CDR3, the DNA is TGCAGCGTTGAGGGGGGGACAGGGGTCCACAATGAGCAGTTCTTC.